Following are 30 T cell receptor beta chains from one sample sequenced in a study of graft-versus-host responses after intestinal transplantation. TCRdb's copy holds only in-frame clones and misses some; the assay was immunoSEQ multiplex PCR. The table includes approximately 77,000 clones, approximately 91% detected once. These receptors have no known antigen. This specimen consisted of unstimulated CD4+ T cells sorted from spleen or lymph node cells, obtained before intestinal transplant. These receptors originate from a human donor who received an intestinal transplant.

The chain recombines TRBV5-4 with TRBJ2-5; D unresolved. Germline CDR1 reads SGHNT; CDR2 reads YYREEE (reference sequence). The CDR3 runs to 13 residues. V was pared by 0 bases and J by 5 bases, with 8 bases between. The CDR3 spells CASSLGATETQYF. The CDR3 DNA sequence: TGTGCCAGCAGCTTGGGAGCGACGGAGACCCAGTACTTC. Filled out from reference TRBV5-4 and TRBJ2-5, the complete variable domain reads ETGVTQSPTHLIKTRGQQVTLRCSSQSGHNTVSWYQQALGQGPQFIFQYYREEENGRGNFPPRFSGLQFPNYSSELNVNALELDDSALYLCASSLGATETQYFGPGTRLLVL.

The chain links TRBV9 to TRBJ2-3; 8 nucleotides align to TRBD1. The CDR3 contains 16 residues. The J segment lost 4 bases and the V segment lost 3 bases, leaving 10 bases of the junction unmatched. Germline V gives CDR1 SGDLS, CDR2 YYNGEE. This CDR3 reads CASSDRGLSWADTQYF. The CDR3, as DNA: TGTGCCAGCAGCGACAGGGGGTTATCTTGGGCAGATACGCAGTATTTT. The variable domain in full, completed from reference TRBV9 and TRBJ2-3, reads DSGVTQTPKHLITATGQRVTLRCSPRSGDLSVYWYQQSLDQGLQFLIQYYNGEERAKGNILERFSAQQFPDLHSELNLSSLELGDSALYFCASSDRGLSWADTQYFGPGTRLTVL.

The gene calls are TRBV5-8 and TRBJ2-1, with D possibly matching TRBD2 (5 bases). Germline V CDR1 and CDR2: SGHTS, YDEGEE. Between the trimmed V and J ends, which lost 4 bases and 0 bases, there was a span of 8 bases. CDR3 length equals 14 residues. This CDR3 reads CASSHRGSYNEQFF. The CDR3 nucleotides read TGTGCCAGCAGCCACCGGGGCTCCTACAATGAGCAGTTCTTC.

The J gene is TRBJ2-2, the V gene TRBV19; D not certain. The CDR3 sequence is 12 residues long. V was shortened by 7 bases and J by 4 bases, with 7 bases between the two germline ends. CDR1 is LNHDA, CDR2 SQIVND, per germline (reference sequence). As DNA, the CDR3 is TGTGCCAGTATTGAGGCCACCGGGGAGCTGTTTTTT. It specifies CASIEATGELFF.

V gene TRBV6-1 combines with J gene TRBJ2-3, with D unresolved. The CDR3 runs to 15 residues. Germline V gene data show CDR1 as MNHNS and CDR2 as SASEGT. V was cut by 8 bases and J by 1 base, with 16 bases left in between. The CDR3 here is CASHPVVRGTDTQYF. Written as DNA, the CDR3 is TGTGCCAGCCACCCCGTGGTTCGAGGCACAGATACGCAGTATTTT.

V gene TRBV10-2 combines with J gene TRBJ2-7; 8 nucleotides align to TRBD2. Germline V lookup: CDR1 WSHSY, CDR2 SAAADI. There are 15 residues in the CDR3. The junction had 6 bases not matched to a gene; V was cut back by 3 bases and J by 2 bases. CDR3 protein: CASSDPSGRAYEQYF. The DNA for the CDR3 is TGCGCCAGCAGTGACCCTAGCGGGCGTGCCTACGAGCAGTACTTC.

Concerning this clone: Within the sample, other DNA sequences also encode this same CDR3. V is TRBV30 and J is TRBJ1-6, with D perhaps matching TRBD1 (6 bases). This CDR3 comprises 15 residues. Germline V gene sequence: CDR1 GTSNPN, CDR2 SVGIG (reference sequence). V was trimmed by 0 bases and J by 0 bases, leaving 6 bases between them. The CDR3 sequence is CAWSVGGSYNSPLHF. DNA for the CDR3: TGTGCCTGGAGTGTAGGGGGCTCCTATAATTCACCCCTCCACTTT.

This chain links TRBV28 with TRBJ2-1; TRBD1 matches 7 bases. This CDR3 has 16 residues. In germline, CDR1 is MDHEN, CDR2 SYDVKM. Trimming cost V 4 bases and J 6 bases; bases outside gene matches: 12. The CDR3 protein is CASSYSGTVVSNEQFF. As DNA, the CDR3 is TGTGCCAGCAGTTACTCCGGGACAGTGGTGTCCAATGAGCAGTTCTTC. Combining the CDR3 with reference TRBV28 and TRBJ2-1 gives the whole variable domain DVKVTQSSRYLVKRTGEKVFLECVQDMDHENMFWYRQDPGLGLRLIYFSYDVKMKEKGDIPEGYSVSREKKERFSLILESASTNQTSMYLCASSYSGTVVSNEQFFGPGTRLTVL.

The chain uses TRBV28 and TRBJ2-3, with D possibly being TRBD1 (5 bases). The CDR3 totals 15 residues. V lost 8 bases, J lost 6 bases, and 21 bases lay in between. Germline CDR1 MDHEN, CDR2 SYDVKM. As DNA, the CDR3 is TGTGCCAGCCTCCCGACAGTAGGGCGACCGGATACGCAGTATTTT. It yields the protein CASLPTVGRPDTQYF.

This rearrangement joins TRBV18 to TRBJ2-6; 8 positions match TRBD1. The CDR3 is 18 residues long. The ends lost 6 bases at V and 0 bases at J; junction bases unmatched: 10. Looked up from germline, CDR1 is KGHSH and CDR2 is LQKENI. CDR3 sequence: CASSPTTGASSGANVLTF. The CDR3 nucleotides read TGTGCCAGCTCGCCTACGACAGGGGCAAGCTCTGGGGCCAACGTCCTGACTTTC.

The chain has TRBV30 and TRBJ1-4; the D is unclear. V was clipped by 1 base and J by 3 bases, with 12 bases between them. This CDR3 comprises 15 residues. Germline values: CDR1 GTSNPN, CDR2 SVGIG (reference sequence). The CDR3 here is CAWSGPTLANEKLFF. The CDR3 nucleotides read TGTGCCTGGAGTGGGCCAACGTTGGCTAATGAAAAACTGTTTTTT.

The rearrangement links TRBV28 to TRBJ1-5; D not resolved. CDR1 is MDHEN and CDR2 is SYDVKM in the germline V gene. This CDR3 is 12 amino acids long. V dropped 4 bases and J dropped 3 bases, with 4 bases sitting between them. The CDR3 loop reads CASSSVNQPQHF. The CDR3 nucleotides read TGTGCCAGCAGTTCAGTCAATCAGCCCCAGCATTTT.

The rearrangement joins TRBV28 to TRBJ1-4; 8 bases are a match to TRBD1. Germline CDR1 reads MDHEN; CDR2 reads SYDVKM. This CDR3 has 15 residues. V shed 2 bases, J shed 7 bases, and the junction held 6 bases outside the gene matches. CDR3 DNA: TGTGCCAGCAGTTTACGGGACAGGCTGGTTGAAAAACTGTTTTTT. This translates into CASSLRDRLVEKLFF.

The chain carries TRBV7-9 and TRBJ2-3; 9 positions match TRBD2. V was pared by 3 bases and J by 2 bases, with 3 bases of the junction left unmatched. The CDR3 length is 15 residues. Germline-derived CDR1 and CDR2 are SEHNR and FQNEAQ (reference sequence). The CDR3 nucleotides are TGTGCCAGCAGCTTTGGCGGGGGGGCCACAGATACGCAGTATTTT. Translating it yields CASSFGGGATDTQYF.

Concerning this clone: At one end the junction does not follow the germline gene, possibly because of a read error. The chain combines TRBV6-1 with TRBJ1-1; possible D gene TRBD1, 6 bases. Germline CDR1 MNHNS, CDR2 SASEGT. CDR3 length: 11 amino acids. As DNA, the CDR3 is TGTGCCAGCAGTGAATATTTCGGGACAATCTTT. Its protein is CASSEYFGTIF.

The chain is built from TRBV29-1 and TRBJ1-3; 7 bases map to TRBD1. This CDR3 contains 13 residues. Germline V lookup: CDR1 SQVTM, CDR2 ANQGSEA. Losses at the gene ends were 6 bases for V and 0 bases for J; bases not matched to a gene: 2. The CDR3 DNA reads as TGCAGCGTGGCAGGGGGCTCTGGAAACACCATATATTTT. This sequence encodes CSVAGGSGNTIYF.

V usage is TRBV6-1 and J usage is TRBJ2-2, with TRBD1 matching 8 bases. The CDR3 totals 14 residues. Germline CDR1 and CDR2: MNHNS and SASEGT. Germline trimming cut 8 bases from V and 4 bases from J; bases unmatched to any gene: 6. The CDR3 nucleotides are TGTGCCAGCCAACGGACAGGGAGCACCGGGGAGCTGTTTTTT. It encodes CASQRTGSTGELFF.

There are a few counts of this clone. V is TRBV2 and J is TRBJ2-3, with 7 bases identical to TRBD2. The V and J ends lost 4 bases and 5 bases, in that order; junction bases with no gene match: 3. The V gene's germline CDR1 is SNHLY and CDR2 FYNNEI. CDR3 length equals 13 residues. The CDR3, as DNA: TGTGCCAGCAGTGGCGGGGGAGAAGATACGCAGTATTTT. Its protein product is CASSGGGEDTQYF.

The chain couples TRBV5-4 to TRBJ2-7; 10 positions match TRBD1. V was clipped by 4 bases and J by 2 bases; unmatched bases: 12. This CDR3 region has 17 residues. CDR1 and CDR2 from the germline V gene are SGHNT and YYREEE (reference sequence). CDR3 DNA: TGTGCCAGCAGCCCATCCCCGACAGGGGGCACAACCTACGAGCAGTACTTC. This sequence encodes CASSPSPTGGTTYEQYF.

The rearrangement joins TRBV29-1 to TRBJ2-7; TRBD2 matches 10 bases. J lost 3 bases, V lost 5 bases, and 13 bases had no gene match. CDR3 length: 16 residues. Germline values: CDR1 SQVTM, CDR2 ANQGSEA. In nucleotides, the CDR3 is TGCAGCGTTAAAAGGGTCTCTAGCGGGAGCATCTACGAGCAGTACTTC. This codes for CSVKRVSSGSIYEQYF.

This clone was detected only once. V usage is TRBV30 and J usage is TRBJ2-3; perhaps TRBD1 as D (5 bases). Germline-derived CDR1 and CDR2 are GTSNPN and SVGIG (reference sequence). Trimming cost V 0 bases and J 4 bases, with 8 bases left between them. The CDR3 is made up of 13 amino acids. The CDR3 sequence: CAWSVWGPDTQYF. For the CDR3, the DNA is TGTGCCTGGAGTGTCTGGGGCCCAGATACGCAGTATTTT.

The chain couples TRBV6-6 to TRBJ2-1; maybe TRBD1 (6 bases). V lost 5 bases to trimming and J lost 5 bases, with 10 bases between them. Germline V gene data show CDR1 as MNHNY and CDR2 as SVGAGI (reference sequence). The CDR3 is 13 amino acids. CDR3 nucleotides: TGTGCCAGCAGTACAGGGCCTCACAATGAGCAGTTCTTC. Its protein is CASSTGPHNEQFF.

This clone appeared once. The chain employs TRBV27 and TRBJ1-5; TRBD1 is a possible D gene (6 bases). Trimming left V 2 bases short and J 7 bases short, with 15 bases between. Germline CDR1 is MNHEY and CDR2 is SMNVEV (reference sequence). The CDR3 is 15 residues long. CDR3 sequence: CASSLLPRGEQPQHF. The CDR3 nucleotides are TGTGCCAGCAGTTTACTCCCCAGGGGAGAGCAGCCCCAGCATTTT.

As regards this clone: One end of the junction fails to match germline, which may point to a read error. The V call is TRBV5-8, the J call TRBJ1-4; 7 bases map to TRBD1. The CDR3 is 15 amino acids. The germline V gene encodes CDR1 SGHTS and CDR2 YDEGEE. CDR3: CASSPAGGTHEKLFF. The CDR3 nucleotides read TGTGCCAGCAGCCCCGCAGGGGGAACTCATGAAAAACTGTTTTTT.

The chain carries TRBV2 and TRBJ1-5; D unclear. CDR3 length: 15 amino acids. Germline CDR1 is SNHLY and CDR2 is FYNNEI. V was clipped by 7 bases and J by 7 bases, with 20 bases between them. CDR3 sequence: CASTSVGGFRQPQHF. The CDR3 nucleotides are TGTGCCAGCACCTCAGTGGGAGGGTTCAGGCAGCCCCAGCATTTT.

The gene calls are TRBV25-1 and TRBJ2-7, with TRBD2 identical over 11 bases. This CDR3 contains 16 residues. CDR1 MGHDK and CDR2 SYGVNS come from the germline V gene. Germline trimming cut 2 bases from V and 3 bases from J; bases unmatched to any gene: 6. CDR3 in amino acids: CASSETLGLAVYEQYF. In DNA, the CDR3 is TGTGCCAGCAGTGAAACCCTGGGACTAGCGGTCTACGAGCAGTACTTC.

V usage is TRBV6-6 and J usage is TRBJ2-2, with 8 bases lining up with TRBD1. The length of the CDR3 is 16 residues. Per germline, CDR1 MNHNY and CDR2 SVGAGI (reference sequence). With V trimmed by 3 bases and J by 1 base, 4 bases remained unmatched. This chain's CDR3 is CASSYPGQGNTGELFF. The CDR3 coding sequence is TGTGCCAGCAGTTATCCCGGACAGGGGAACACCGGGGAGCTGTTTTTT.

The chain carries TRBV5-1 and TRBJ2-1; a possible D gene is TRBD2 (7 bases). Germline values: CDR1 SGHRS, CDR2 YFSETQ. The CDR3 is 15 amino acids. The V end lost 5 bases, the J end lost 9 bases, and 21 bases lay between the germline ends. Here the CDR3 reads CASRYREMVAGEQFF. The CDR3 nucleotides read TGCGCCAGCAGATACAGGGAGATGGTAGCGGGTGAGCAGTTCTTC. The full variable domain, its missing parts supplied by reference TRBV5-1 and TRBJ2-1, is KAGVTQTPRYLIKTRGQQVTLSCSPISGHRSVSWYQQTPGQGLQFLFEYFSETQRNKGNFPGRFSGRQFSNSRSEMNVSTLELGDSALYLCASRYREMVAGEQFFGPGTRLTVL.

Only one count was recorded for this clone. The V gene is TRBV4-2, the J gene TRBJ1-2; possibly TRBD1 for D (6 bases). The germline CDR1 and CDR2 sequences are LGHNA and YNFKEQ. The CDR3 is 15 residues long. V lost 0 bases, J lost 2 bases, and 10 bases lay in between. In DNA, the CDR3 is TGTGCCAGCAGCCAAGATATCGGACAGAACTATGGCTACACCTTC. This codes for CASSQDIGQNYGYTF.

The rearrangement joins TRBV30 to TRBJ1-5; 8 nucleotides align to TRBD1. CDR3 length equals 14 residues. Looked up from germline, CDR1 is GTSNPN and CDR2 is SVGIG (reference sequence). V lost 5 bases and J lost 6; bases outside the gene matches: 9. The CDR3 reads CAWEAGGVGQPQHF. The CDR3 DNA reads TGTGCCTGGGAAGCAGGGGGCGTTGGTCAGCCCCAGCATTTT.